The entry that follows covers one TCR beta chain sequence. Its antigen remains unknown. Sequencing was performed with immunoSEQ multiplex PCR; in TCRdb, only in-frame clones are kept and a portion is missing. The table lists approximately 2.1 million clones, 85% to 95% of them singletons. These data are taken from a study of shared clonotypes between healthy human individuals. Whole-study findings and limits: Non-shared clonotypes displayed generation probabilities falling below those of clonotypes present in all four donors.

V was pared by 6 bases and J by 6 bases, with 10 bases between. The CDR3 is 11 residues long. CDR1 and CDR2 (germline): SQVTM, ANQGSEA. The sequence was collected from a man aged 18 to 29 in good health. Some clones in this sample may be carry-over from other donors' samples. The sequenced sample was naive CD4+ T cells from PBMCs. Subset reported: CD45RA+ positively selected. V and J are TRBV29-1 and TRBJ2-3, with unresolved D. CDR3 nucleotide sequence: TGCAGCGTGGCTCCCGACGATACGCAGTATTTT. Translation: CSVAPDDTQYF.